One and the same sample provided the 6 T cell receptor beta chains below, sequenced in a study of T cell repertoires in cytomegalovirus infection. TCRdb re-called the reads with MiXCR, one entry per CDR3 protein. The table records under 350,000 distinct CDR3 sequences, 9.5% of them present only once. What was sequenced was PBMCs. The receptors stem from a human donor in good health (CMV status not recorded). Some clones in this sample may be carry-over from other donors' samples.

The chain employs TRBV18 and TRBJ1-5; no firm D call. Germline V CDR1 and CDR2: KGHSH, LQKENI. There are 14 residues in the CDR3. V lost 3 bases and J lost 2, with 8 bases in between. CDR3 region: CASSPGEGNQPQHF. CDR3 bases: TGTGCCAGCTCACCCGGGGAGGGCAATCAGCCCCAGCATTTT.

This chain links TRBV6-1 with TRBJ1-2; no clear D. The V gene lost 3 bases and the J gene lost 4 bases, with 6 bases spanning the gap. Per germline, CDR1 MNHNS and CDR2 SASEGT. The CDR3 covers 12 residues. The CDR3 sequence: CASSDLGYGYTF. CDR3 DNA: TGTGCCAGCAGTGATCTGGGCTATGGCTACACCTTC.

This clonotype showed up just a few times. The rearrangement uses TRBV3-1 and TRBJ2-5; no firm D call. Trimming cost V 1 base and J 4 bases, with 4 bases left between them. Germline V gene lookup returns CDR1 LGHDT and CDR2 YNNKEL (reference sequence). The CDR3 is made up of 12 amino acids. CDR3 DNA: TGTGCCAGCAGCCAAGTTGCAGAGACCCAGTACTTC. It codes for CASSQVAETQYF.

This clonotype was observed at least ten times. V and J are TRBV2 and TRBJ2-1, with a tentative D call TRBD1 (6 bases). The germline V gene encodes CDR1 SNHLY and CDR2 FYNNEI. V was cut by 7 bases and J by 0 bases, with 13 bases left in between. The CDR3 extends over 15 amino acids. CDR3 in DNA: TGTGCCAGCACGAAGGACAGAAGCTCCTACAATGAGCAGTTCTTC. This encodes CASTKDRSSYNEQFF.

This clonotype has at least ten counts. This chain links TRBV7-2 with TRBJ2-7, with 9 bases matching TRBD1. Germline CDR1 reads SGHTA; CDR2 reads FQGNSA. The CDR3 totals 15 residues. V lost 3 bases to trimming and J lost 6 bases; unmatched junction nucleotides: 9. The CDR3: CASSFRTGVISEQYF. The CDR3 DNA is TGTGCCAGCAGCTTTCGGACAGGGGTTATTAGCGAGCAGTACTTC.

This clonotype appeared many times. The rearrangement links TRBV12-3 or TRBV12-4 to TRBJ2-7, with 8 positions matching TRBD2. The CDR3 contains 15 residues. V lost 5 bases, J lost 1 base, and 7 bases stayed unmatched. CDR3 in DNA: TGTGCCAGCAGTCTAAGCGGGGGCCTATCCTACGAGCAGTACTTC. It translates to CASSLSGGLSYEQYF.